This T cell receptor beta chain was identified in a study of lymphopenia after photon versus proton radiotherapy. General observations from the study: Photon-treated patients lost naive T cells and TCR diversity; proton-treated stayed stable. Authors raise, but do not show, better survival with proton therapy.

As to this clone: Its antigen is not identified.

Profiling relied on immunoSEQ multiplex PCR, and the TCRdb table lists in-frame clones only, not all of them. The table records around 70,000 clones, less than 95% of them present only once. The sample consisted of peripheral blood, taken from a patient treated with photon-based radiotherapy. This receptor was identified in a woman aged 40 to 50 with cholangiocarcinoma.

CDR3 sequence: CASTSVGGWEANVLTF. The CDR3 DNA is TGTGCCAGCACCTCCGTGGGAGGGTGGGAGGCCAACGTCCTGACTTTC. The chain joins TRBV28 to TRBJ2-6, with 7 bases that match TRBD2. This CDR3 has 16 amino acids. V shed 7 bases, J shed 6 bases, and the junction held 12 bases outside the gene matches. CDR1 is MDHEN, CDR2 SYDVKM, per germline.